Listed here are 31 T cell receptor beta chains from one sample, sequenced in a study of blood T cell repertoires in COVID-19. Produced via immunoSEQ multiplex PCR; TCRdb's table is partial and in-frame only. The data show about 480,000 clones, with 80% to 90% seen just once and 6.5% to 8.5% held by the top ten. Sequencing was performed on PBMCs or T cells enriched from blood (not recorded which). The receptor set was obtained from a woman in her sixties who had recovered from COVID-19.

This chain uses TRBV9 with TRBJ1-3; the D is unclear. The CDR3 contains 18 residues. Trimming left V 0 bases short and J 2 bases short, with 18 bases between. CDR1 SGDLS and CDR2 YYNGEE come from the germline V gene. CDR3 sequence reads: CASSVAYLGAQAGNTIYF. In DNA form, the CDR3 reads TGTGCCAGCAGCGTAGCTTACCTCGGAGCCCAAGCTGGAAACACCATATATTTT. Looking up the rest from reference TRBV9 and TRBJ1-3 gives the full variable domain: DSGVTQTPKHLITATGQRVTLRCSPRSGDLSVYWYQQSLDQGLQFLIQYYNGEERAKGNILERFSAQQFPDLHSELNLSSLELGDSALYFCASSVAYLGAQAGNTIYFGEGSWLTVV.

CDR3 sequence: CASSPPGENSPLHF. CDR3 DNA: TGTGCCAGCAGCCCCCCAGGGGAAAATTCACCCCTCCACTTT. The chain joins TRBV3-1 (or the pseudogene TRBV3-2) to TRBJ1-6; D perhaps matches TRBD1 (6 bases). Trimming took 4 bases from V and 7 from J, leaving 11 bases between them. CDR1 is LGHDT, CDR2 YNNKEL, per germline (reference sequence). The CDR3 spans 14 residues.

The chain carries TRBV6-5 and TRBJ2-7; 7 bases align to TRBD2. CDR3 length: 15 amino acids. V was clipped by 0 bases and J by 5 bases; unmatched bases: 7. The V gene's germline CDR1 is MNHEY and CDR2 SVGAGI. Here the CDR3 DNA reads TGTGCCAGCAGTTACTCGACTAGCAGTACCCACGAGCAGTACTTC. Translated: CASSYSTSSTHEQYF.

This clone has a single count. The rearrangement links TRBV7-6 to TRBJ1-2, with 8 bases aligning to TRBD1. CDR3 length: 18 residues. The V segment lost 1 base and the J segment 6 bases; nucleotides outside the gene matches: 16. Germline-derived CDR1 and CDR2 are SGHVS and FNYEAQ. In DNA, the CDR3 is TGTGCCAGCAGCTTAGAGGGGGGACAGGTAGGAGGAGTCCATGGCTACACCTTC. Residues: CASSLEGGQVGGVHGYTF.

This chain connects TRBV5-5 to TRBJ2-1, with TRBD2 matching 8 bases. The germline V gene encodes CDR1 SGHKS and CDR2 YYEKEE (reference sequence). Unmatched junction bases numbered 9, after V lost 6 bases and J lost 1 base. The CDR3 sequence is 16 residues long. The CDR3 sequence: CASNPGGGRSYNEQFF. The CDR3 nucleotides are TGTGCCAGCAACCCGGGGGGGGGCCGGTCCTACAATGAGCAGTTCTTC.

The CDR3 reads CASSLSQMIINEKLFF. CDR3 sequence (DNA): TGTGCCAGCAGCCTTTCCCAGATGATCATTAATGAAAAACTGTTTTTT. This chain uses TRBV4-2 with TRBJ1-4; D not certain. This CDR3 comprises 16 residues. Per germline, CDR1 LGHNA and CDR2 YNFKEQ. The germline V and J ends were trimmed by 4 bases and 4 bases, with 16 bases remaining between them.

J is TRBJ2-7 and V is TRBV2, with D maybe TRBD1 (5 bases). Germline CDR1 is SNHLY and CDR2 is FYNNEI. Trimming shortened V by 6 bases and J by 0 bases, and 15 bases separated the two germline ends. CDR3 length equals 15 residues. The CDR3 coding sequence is TGTGCCAGCAGGGAGACAGCATTCCCCTCCTACGAGCAGTACTTC. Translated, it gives CASRETAFPSYEQYF.

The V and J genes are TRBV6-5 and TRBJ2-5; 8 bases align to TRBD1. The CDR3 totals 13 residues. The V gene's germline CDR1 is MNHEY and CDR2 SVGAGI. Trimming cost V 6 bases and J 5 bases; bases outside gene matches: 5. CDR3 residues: CASSLDRAETQYF. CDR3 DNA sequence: TGTGCCAGCAGCTTGGACAGGGCGGAGACCCAGTACTTC.

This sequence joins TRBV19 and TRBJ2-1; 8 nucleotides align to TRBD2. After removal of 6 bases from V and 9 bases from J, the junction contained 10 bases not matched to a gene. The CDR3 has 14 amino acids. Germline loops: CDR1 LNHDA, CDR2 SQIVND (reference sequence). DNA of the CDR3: TGTGCCAGTAGCGGAAGGGGACTAGAAGGTGAGCAGTTCTTC. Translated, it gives CASSGRGLEGEQFF. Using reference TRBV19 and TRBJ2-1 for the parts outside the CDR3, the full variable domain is DGGITQSPKYLFRKEGQNVTLSCEQNLNHDAMYWYRQDPGQGLRLIYYSQIVNDFQKGDIAEGYSVSREKKESFPLTVTSAQKNPTAFYLCASSGRGLEGEQFFGPGTRLTVL.

The CDR3 reads CAISDSLTGNTEAFF. The DNA for the CDR3 is TGTGCCATCAGTGATTCGCTTACGGGGAACACTGAAGCTTTCTTT. This sequence joins TRBV10-3 and TRBJ1-1; no definite D call. This CDR3 has 15 residues. Germline V gives CDR1 ENHRY, CDR2 SYGVKD. Trimming took 3 bases from V and 1 from J, leaving 12 bases between them.

The CDR3 nucleotides read TGTGCCAGCAGCCAAAGGTACAGTCAACGAAGAGTGAACACTGAAGCTTTCTTT. Amino acid sequence: CASSQRYSQRRVNTEAFF. This sequence joins TRBV3-1 (or the pseudogene TRBV3-2) and TRBJ1-1; D not resolved. The V gene's germline CDR1 is LGHDT and CDR2 YNNKEL (reference sequence). V was clipped by 2 bases and J by 0 bases, with 19 bases between them. This CDR3 contains 18 residues.

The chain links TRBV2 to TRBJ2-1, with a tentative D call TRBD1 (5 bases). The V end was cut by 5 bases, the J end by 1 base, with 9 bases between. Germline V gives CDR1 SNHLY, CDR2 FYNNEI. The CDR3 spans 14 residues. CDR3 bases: TGTGCCAGCAGTCAGGCAGGGTCCTACAATGAGCAGTTCTTC. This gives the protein CASSQAGSYNEQFF.

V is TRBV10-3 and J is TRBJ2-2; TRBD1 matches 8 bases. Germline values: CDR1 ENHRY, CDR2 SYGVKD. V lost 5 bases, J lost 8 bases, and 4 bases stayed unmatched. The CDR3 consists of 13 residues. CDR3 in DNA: TGTGCCATCAGTACGACAGGGGATGGGGAGCTGTTTTTT. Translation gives CAISTTGDGELFF.

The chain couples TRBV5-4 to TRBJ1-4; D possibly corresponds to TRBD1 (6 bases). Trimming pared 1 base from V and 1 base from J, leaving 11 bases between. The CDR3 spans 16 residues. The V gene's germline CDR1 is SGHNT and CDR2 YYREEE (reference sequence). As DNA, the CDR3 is TGTGCCAGCAGCTTGTCCACAGGGCGAACTAATGAAAAACTGTTTTTT. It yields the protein CASSLSTGRTNEKLFF.

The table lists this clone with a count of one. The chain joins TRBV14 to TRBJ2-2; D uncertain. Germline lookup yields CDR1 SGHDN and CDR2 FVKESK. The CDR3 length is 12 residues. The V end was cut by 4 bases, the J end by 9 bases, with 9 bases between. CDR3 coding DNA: TGTGCCAGCAGCCGCTCGAGGCGGGAGCTGTTTTTT. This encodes CASSRSRRELFF.

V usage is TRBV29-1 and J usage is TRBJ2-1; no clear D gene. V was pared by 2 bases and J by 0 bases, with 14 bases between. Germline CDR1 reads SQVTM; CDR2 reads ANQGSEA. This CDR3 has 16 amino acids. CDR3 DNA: TGCAGCGTTGAAACCTCACAGTGGTACTCCTACAATGAGCAGTTCTTC. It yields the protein CSVETSQWYSYNEQFF.

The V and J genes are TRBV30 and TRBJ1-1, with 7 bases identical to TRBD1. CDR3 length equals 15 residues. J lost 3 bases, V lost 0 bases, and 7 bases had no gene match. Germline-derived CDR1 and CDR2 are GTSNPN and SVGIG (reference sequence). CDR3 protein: CAWSVQRGLDTEAFF. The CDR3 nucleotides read TGTGCCTGGAGTGTACAAAGGGGGCTAGACACTGAAGCTTTCTTT. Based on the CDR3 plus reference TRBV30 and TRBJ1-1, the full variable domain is SQTIHQWPATLVQPVGSPLSLECTVEGTSNPNLYWYRQAAGRGLQLLFYSVGIGQISSEVPQNLSASRPQDRQFILSSKKLLLSDSGFYLCAWSVQRGLDTEAFFGQGTRLTVV.

This CDR3 reads CASTSGLSYEQYF. CDR3 DNA sequence: TGTGCCAGCACTAGCGGTTTATCCTACGAGCAGTACTTC. The chain combines TRBV10-3 with TRBJ2-7, with 8 bases lining up with TRBD2. Germline values: CDR1 ENHRY, CDR2 SYGVKD. This CDR3 is 13 amino acids long. Germline trimming cut 10 bases from V and 1 base from J; bases unmatched to any gene: 6.

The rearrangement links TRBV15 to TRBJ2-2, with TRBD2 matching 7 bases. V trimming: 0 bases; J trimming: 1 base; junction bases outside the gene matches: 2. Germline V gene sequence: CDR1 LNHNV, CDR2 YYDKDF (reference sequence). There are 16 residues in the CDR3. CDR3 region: CATSRDLAVNTGELFF. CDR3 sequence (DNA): TGTGCCACCAGCAGAGATCTAGCGGTGAACACCGGGGAGCTGTTTTTT. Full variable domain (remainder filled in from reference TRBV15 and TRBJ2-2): DAMVIQNPRYQVTQFGKPVTLSCSQTLNHNVMYWYQQKSSQAPKLLFHYYDKDFNNEADTPDNFQSRRPNTSFCFLDIRSPGLGDTAMYLCATSRDLAVNTGELFFGEGSRLTVL.

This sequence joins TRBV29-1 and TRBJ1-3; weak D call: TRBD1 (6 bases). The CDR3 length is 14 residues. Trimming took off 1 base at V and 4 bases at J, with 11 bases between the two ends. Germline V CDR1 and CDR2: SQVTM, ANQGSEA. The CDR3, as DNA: TGCAGCGTTGAAGGACAGGCTTCGGGAAACACCATATATTTT. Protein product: CSVEGQASGNTIYF.

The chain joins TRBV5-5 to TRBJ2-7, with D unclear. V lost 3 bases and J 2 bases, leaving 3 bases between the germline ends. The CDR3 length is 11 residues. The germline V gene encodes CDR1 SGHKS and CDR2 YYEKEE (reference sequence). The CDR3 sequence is CASSSTYEQYV. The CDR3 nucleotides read TGTGCCAGCAGCTCCACCTACGAGCAGTACGTC.

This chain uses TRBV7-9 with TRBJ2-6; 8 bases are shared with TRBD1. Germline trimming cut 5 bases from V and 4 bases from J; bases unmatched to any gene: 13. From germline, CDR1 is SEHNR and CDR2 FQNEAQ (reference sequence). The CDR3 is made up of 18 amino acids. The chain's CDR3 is CASSAGTGGTAGANVLTF. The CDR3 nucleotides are TGTGCCAGCAGCGCCGGGACAGGAGGAACGGCAGGGGCCAACGTCCTGACTTTC. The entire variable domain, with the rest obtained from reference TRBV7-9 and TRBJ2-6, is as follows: DTGVSQNPRHKITKRGQNVTFRCDPISEHNRLYWYRQTLGQGPEFLTYFQNEAQLEKSRLLSDRFSAERPKGSFSTLEIQRTEQGDSAMYLCASSAGTGGTAGANVLTFGAGSRLTVL.

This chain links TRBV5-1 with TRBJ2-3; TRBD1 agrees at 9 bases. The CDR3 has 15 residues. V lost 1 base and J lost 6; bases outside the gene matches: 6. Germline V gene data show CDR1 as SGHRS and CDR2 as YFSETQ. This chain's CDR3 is CASSLLGQGSDTQYF. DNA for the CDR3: TGCGCCAGCAGCTTGCTGGGACAGGGATCCGATACGCAGTATTTT.

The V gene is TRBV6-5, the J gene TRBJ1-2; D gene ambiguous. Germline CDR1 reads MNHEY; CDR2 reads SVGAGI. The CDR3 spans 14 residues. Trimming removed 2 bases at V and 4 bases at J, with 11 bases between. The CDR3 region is CASSYGLPSYGYTF. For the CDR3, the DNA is TGTGCCAGCAGTTACGGTTTACCTAGCTATGGCTACACCTTC.

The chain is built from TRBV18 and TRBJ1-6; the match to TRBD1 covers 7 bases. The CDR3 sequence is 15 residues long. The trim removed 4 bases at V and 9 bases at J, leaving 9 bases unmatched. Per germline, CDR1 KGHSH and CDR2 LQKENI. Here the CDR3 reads CASSQGDSLISPLHF. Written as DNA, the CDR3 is TGTGCCAGCTCACAAGGGGACAGCCTCATTTCACCCCTCCACTTT.

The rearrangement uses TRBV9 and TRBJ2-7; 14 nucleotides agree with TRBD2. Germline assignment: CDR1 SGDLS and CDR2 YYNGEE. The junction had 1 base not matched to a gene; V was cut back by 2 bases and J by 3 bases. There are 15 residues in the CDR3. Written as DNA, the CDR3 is TGTGCCAGCAGCGTCGGACTAGCGGGGGGCTACGAGCAGTACTTC. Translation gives CASSVGLAGGYEQYF.

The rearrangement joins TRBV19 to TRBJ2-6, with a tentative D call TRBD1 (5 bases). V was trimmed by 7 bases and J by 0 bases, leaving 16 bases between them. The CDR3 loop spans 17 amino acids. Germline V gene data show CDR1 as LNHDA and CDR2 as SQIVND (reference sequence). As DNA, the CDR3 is TGTGCCAGTATCAAGGGGCGGCCCTCCTCTGGGGCCAACGTCCTGACTTTC. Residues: CASIKGRPSSGANVLTF.

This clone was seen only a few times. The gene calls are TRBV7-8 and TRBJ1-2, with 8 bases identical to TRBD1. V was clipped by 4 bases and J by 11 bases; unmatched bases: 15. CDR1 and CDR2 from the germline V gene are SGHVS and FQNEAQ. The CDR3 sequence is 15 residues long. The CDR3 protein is CASSSGGTGYQRYTF. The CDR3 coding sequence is TGTGCCAGCAGCTCAGGAGGGACAGGATATCAGCGGTACACCTTC.

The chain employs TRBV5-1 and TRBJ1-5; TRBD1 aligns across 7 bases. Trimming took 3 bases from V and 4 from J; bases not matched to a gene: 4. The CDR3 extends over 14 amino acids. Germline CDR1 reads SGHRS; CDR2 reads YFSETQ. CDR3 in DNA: TGCGCCAGCAGCTCCGGGACAGAGAATCAGCCCCAGCATTTT. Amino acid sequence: CASSSGTENQPQHF.

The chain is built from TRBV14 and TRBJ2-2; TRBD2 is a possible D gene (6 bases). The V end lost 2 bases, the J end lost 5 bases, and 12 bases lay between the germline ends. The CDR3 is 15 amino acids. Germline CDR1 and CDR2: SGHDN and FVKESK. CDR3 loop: CASSQTGVDTGELFF. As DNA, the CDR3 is TGTGCCAGCAGCCAAACGGGGGTTGATACCGGGGAGCTGTTTTTT.

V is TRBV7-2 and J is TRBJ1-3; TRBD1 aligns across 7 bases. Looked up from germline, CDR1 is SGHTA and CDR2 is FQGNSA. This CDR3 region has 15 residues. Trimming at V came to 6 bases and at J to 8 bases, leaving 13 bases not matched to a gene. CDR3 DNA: TGTGCCAGCAGTTATGAGACAGGGACGGATTACACCATATATTTT. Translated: CASSYETGTDYTIYF.